This T cell receptor (beta chain) was captured in a study of T cell responses to AZD1222 COVID-19 vaccine. Whole-study findings and limits: Only five or six AZD1222 recipients tested seropositive at baseline. Females outnumbered males among donors, who were mostly white British; clonal diversity was possibly underestimated. Spike-specific TCR depth and breadth grew after two AZD1222 doses.

V dropped 5 bases and J dropped 0; count of bases not matched to a gene: 4. Germline V gene data show CDR1 as SNHLY and CDR2 as FYNNEI. The CDR3 runs to 15 residues. There are a few counts of this clone. Antigen: not known. Here immunoSEQ multiplex PCR was the method, and the copy in TCRdb shows in-frame clones only, minus some. The sample gives 150,000 or so clones, 80% to 90% of which show up once; 8% is in the top ten. The specimen was peripheral blood, collected on day 0 of AZD1222 vaccination. The chain has TRBV2 and TRBJ1-5; 7 bases line up with TRBD1. The clonotype originates from an adult in good health. CDR3 residues: CASSSTGNSNQPQHF. The CDR3 DNA reads TGTGCCAGCAGTTCGACAGGGAATAGCAATCAGCCCCAGCATTTT. Based on the CDR3 plus reference TRBV2 and TRBJ1-5, the full variable domain is EPEVTQTPSHQVTQMGQEVILRCVPISNHLYFYWYRQILGQKVEFLVSFYNNEISEKSEIFDDQFSVERPDGSNFTLKIRSTKLEDSAMYFCASSSTGNSNQPQHFGDGTRLSIL.